This T cell receptor beta chain was captured in a study of beta chain features in type 1 diabetes. Overall study: Over all samples combined, 107,917,701 sorted cells were examined. The study, taken as a whole, reports: Among type 1 diabetes patients, VDJ junctions had fewer insertions and more deletions. Any HLA-type effect on TCRB rearrangement remained unresolved here. Among patients with Type 1 diabetes, TCRB CDR3s were moderately but significantly shorter in every one of the four CD4+ subsets.

In the case of this clone: What it recognizes is unknown.

Expressed TCRB transcripts got sequenced, as all isolated RNA was reverse transcribed. TCRdb keeps only in-frame clones here, not all; method: immunoSEQ multiplex PCR. This table has 310,000 or so clones, 9.5% to 12% appearing once. The length of the CDR3 is 15 residues. V was pared by 4 bases and J by 5 bases, with 5 bases of the junction left unmatched. Per germline, CDR1 MNHEY and CDR2 SMNVEV (reference sequence). Sequencing was done on a sample of naive CD4+ T cells from blood. The receptor was derived from a woman aged 30 to 39 in good health. The rearrangement links TRBV27 to TRBJ2-3; TRBD2 matches at 11 bases. The CDR3 region is CASSSLAGGLDTQYF. The CDR3 coding sequence is TGTGCCAGCAGTTCGCTAGCGGGAGGTCTAGATACGCAGTATTTT.